This T cell receptor (beta chain) was recorded in a study of CXCR3-negative and CXCR3-positive naive CD8 T cells. Germline V CDR1 and CDR2: SGHKS, YYEKEE (reference sequence). The CDR3 runs to 15 residues. The CD45RO-CCR7+CD27+CD95- phenotype denoted naive CD8+ T cells. Libraries were UMI-labeled 5' RACE TRB cDNA. TCRdb re-called the 5' RACE reads and shows each CDR3 protein once, DNA omitted. The table counts about 150,000 distinct CDR3 sequences; nearly 0.5% lies in the top ten. General observations from the study: CXCR3-positive naive cells had TRB CDR3s that were more hydrophobic than CXCR3-negative naive cells had. Naive subsets were similarly diverse, while memory CD8+ repertoires were much less diverse.

In the case of this clonotype: What it binds is unknown.

Specimen: naive CXCR3+ CD8+ T cells from blood. Regarding subset: CD45RO-CCR7+CD27+CD95- naive CD8+ T cells expressing CXCR3 (TNR3+). This sequence was found in a human donor in good health. Some clones in this sample may be carry-over from other donors' samples. The V and J genes are TRBV5-5 and TRBJ2-1; lacking DNA, the TRBD2 call made by TCRdb goes unchecked. CDR3 region: CASSSEGSPYFEQFF.